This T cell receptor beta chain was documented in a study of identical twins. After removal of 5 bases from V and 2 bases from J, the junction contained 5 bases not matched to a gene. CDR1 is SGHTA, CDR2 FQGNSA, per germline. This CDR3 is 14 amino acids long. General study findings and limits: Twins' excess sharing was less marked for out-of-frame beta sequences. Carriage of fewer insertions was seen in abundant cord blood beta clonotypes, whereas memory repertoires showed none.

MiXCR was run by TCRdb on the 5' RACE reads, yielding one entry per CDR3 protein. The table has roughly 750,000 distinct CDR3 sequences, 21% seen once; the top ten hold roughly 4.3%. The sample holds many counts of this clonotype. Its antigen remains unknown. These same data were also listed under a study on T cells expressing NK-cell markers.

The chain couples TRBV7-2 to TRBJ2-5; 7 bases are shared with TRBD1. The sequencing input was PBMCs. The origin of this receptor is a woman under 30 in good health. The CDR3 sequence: CASSRGTAQETQYF. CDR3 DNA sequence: TGTGCCAGCAGCAGAGGGACAGCACAAGAGACCCAGTACTTC. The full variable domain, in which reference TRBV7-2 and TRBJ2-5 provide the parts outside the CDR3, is GAGVSQSPSNKVTEKGKDVELRCDPISGHTALYWYRQSLGQGLEFLIYFQGNSAPDKSGLPSDRFSAERTGGSVSTLTIQRTQQEDSAVYLCASSRGTAQETQYFGPGTRLLVL.